Below, one T cell receptor beta chain is given with its context. The data are from a study of blood T cell repertoires in COVID-19. At the level of the study: Whether acute or convalescent, the COVID-19 samples came from the United States, Italy and Spain.

Original handling: Reference gene primer amplification gave estimated nucleated cell counts. Sequenced by immunoSEQ multiplex PCR; TCRdb stores in-frame clones only, minus some. The DNA gave D and trimming, while V, J and clone size come from that table. The repertoire holds 150,000 to 200,000 clones, with 75% to 90% as singletons. The sequenced material came from peripheral blood. This sequence originates from a man between 70 and 80 years old with active or convalescent COVID-19.

CDR3 DNA: TGTGCCAGCTCACCTCGCCAGGGACTATCCTACGAGCAGTACTTC. It translates to CASSPRQGLSYEQYF. The rearrangement joins TRBV18 to TRBJ2-7; 7 nucleotides line up with TRBD2. CDR3 size: 15 residues. Trimming took 3 bases from V and 1 from J; bases not matched to a gene: 6. CDR1 and CDR2 (germline): KGHSH, LQKENI.